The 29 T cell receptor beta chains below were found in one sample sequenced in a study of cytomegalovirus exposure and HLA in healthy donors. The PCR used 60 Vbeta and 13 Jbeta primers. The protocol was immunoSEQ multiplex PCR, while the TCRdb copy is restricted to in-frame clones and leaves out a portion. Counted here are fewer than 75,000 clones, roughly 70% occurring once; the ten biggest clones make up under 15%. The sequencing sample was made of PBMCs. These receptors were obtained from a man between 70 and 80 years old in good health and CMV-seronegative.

The DNA for the CDR3 is TGTGCCAGCAGTGCGACAGGGGGCAAGGTCAATCAGCCCCAGCATTTT. Translation gives CASSATGGKVNQPQHF. The J gene is TRBJ1-5, the V gene TRBV6-7; 10 bases align to TRBD1. TRBV6-7 is an open reading frame whose function is uncertain. The CDR3 extends over 16 amino acids. Unmatched junction bases numbered 7, after V lost 5 bases and J lost 3 bases.

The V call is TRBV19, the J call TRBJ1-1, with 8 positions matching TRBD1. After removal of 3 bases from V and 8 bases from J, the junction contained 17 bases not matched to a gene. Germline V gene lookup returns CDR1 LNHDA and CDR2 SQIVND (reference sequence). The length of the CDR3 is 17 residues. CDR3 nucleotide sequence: TGTGCCAGTAGTATTGGGAGGGGTGGACAGGGTGTTTTCGAAGCTTTCTTT. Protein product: CASSIGRGGQGVFEAFF.

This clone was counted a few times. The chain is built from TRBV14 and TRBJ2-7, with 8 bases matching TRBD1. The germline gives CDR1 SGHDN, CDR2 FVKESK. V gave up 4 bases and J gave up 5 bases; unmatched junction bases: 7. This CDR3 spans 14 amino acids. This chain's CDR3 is CASSRGQDFHEQYF. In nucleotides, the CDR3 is TGTGCCAGCAGCCGGGGACAGGATTTCCACGAGCAGTACTTC.

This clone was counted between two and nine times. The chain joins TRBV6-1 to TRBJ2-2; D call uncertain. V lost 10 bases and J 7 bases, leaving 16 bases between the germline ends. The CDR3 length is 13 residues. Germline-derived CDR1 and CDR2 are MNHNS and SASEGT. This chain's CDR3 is CATIVSRVGELFF. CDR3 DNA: TGTGCCACTATCGTCTCGCGCGTCGGGGAGCTGTTTTTT.

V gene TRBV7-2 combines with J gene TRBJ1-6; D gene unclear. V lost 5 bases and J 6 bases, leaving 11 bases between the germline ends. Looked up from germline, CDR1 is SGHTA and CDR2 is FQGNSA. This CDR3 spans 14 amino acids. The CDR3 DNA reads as TGTGCCAGCAGCCCTGTGAGGCCTAATTCACCCCTCCACTTT. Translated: CASSPVRPNSPLHF.

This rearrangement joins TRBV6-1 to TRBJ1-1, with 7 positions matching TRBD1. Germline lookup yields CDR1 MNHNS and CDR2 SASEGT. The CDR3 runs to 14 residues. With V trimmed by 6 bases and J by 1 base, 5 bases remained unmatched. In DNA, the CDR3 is TGTGCCAGCAGCCTTGACAGGGCGAACACTGAAGCTTTCTTT. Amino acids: CASSLDRANTEAFF.

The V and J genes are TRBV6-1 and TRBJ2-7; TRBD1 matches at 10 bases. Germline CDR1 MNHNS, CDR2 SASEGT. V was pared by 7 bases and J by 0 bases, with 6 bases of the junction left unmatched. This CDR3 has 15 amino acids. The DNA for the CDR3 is TGTGCCAGCAAACCGGGACAGGGGAGCTCCTACGAGCAGTACTTC. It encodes CASKPGQGSSYEQYF.

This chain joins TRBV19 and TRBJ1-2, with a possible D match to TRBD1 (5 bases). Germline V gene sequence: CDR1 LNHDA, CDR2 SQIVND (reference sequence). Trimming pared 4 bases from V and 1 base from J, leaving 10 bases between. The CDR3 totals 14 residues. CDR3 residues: CASSTRQLNYGYTF. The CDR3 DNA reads TGTGCCAGTAGTACCAGACAGCTTAACTATGGCTACACCTTC.

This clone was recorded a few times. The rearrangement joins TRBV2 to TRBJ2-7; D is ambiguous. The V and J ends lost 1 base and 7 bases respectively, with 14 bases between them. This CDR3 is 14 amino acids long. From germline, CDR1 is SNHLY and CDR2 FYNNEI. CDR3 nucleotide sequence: TGTGCCAGCAGTGAAGATAGAGGCCGCTTTGAGCAGTACTTC. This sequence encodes CASSEDRGRFEQYF.

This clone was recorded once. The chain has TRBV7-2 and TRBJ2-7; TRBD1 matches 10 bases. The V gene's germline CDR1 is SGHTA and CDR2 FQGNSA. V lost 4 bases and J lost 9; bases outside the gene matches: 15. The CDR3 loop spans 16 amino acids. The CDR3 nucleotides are TGTGCCAGCAGCTCAAGTTTCGACAGGGGGCGTGTTGGGCAGTACTTC. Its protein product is CASSSSFDRGRVGQYF.

CDR3 DNA: TGCGCCAGCAGCCAAGATCAGTCCCGGGAGCTGTTTTTT. Protein product: CASSQDQSRELFF. The V call is TRBV4-3, the J call TRBJ2-2, with D uncertain. CDR3 size: 13 residues. V lost 0 bases and J 9 bases, leaving 8 bases between the germline ends. Germline values: CDR1 LGHNA, CDR2 YSLEER.

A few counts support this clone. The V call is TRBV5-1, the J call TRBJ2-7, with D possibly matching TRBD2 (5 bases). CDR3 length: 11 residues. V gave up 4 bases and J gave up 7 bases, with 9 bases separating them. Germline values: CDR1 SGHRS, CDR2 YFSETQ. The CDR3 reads CASSATGEQYF. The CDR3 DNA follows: TGCGCCAGCAGCGCTACGGGGGAGCAGTACTTC.

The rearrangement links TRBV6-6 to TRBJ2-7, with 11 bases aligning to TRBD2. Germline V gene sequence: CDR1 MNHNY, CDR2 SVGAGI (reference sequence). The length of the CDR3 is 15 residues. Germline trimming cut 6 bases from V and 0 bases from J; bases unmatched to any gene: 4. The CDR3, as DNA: TGTGCCAGCAGACCTAGCGGGGGGCGCTCCTACGAGCAGTACTTC. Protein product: CASRPSGGRSYEQYF.

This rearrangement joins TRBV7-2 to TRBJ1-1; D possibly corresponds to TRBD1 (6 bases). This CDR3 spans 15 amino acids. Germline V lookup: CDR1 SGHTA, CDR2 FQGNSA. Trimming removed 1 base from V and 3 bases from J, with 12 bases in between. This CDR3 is CASSLGPGGHTEAFF. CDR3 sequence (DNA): TGTGCCAGCAGCTTAGGTCCTGGGGGCCACACTGAAGCTTTCTTT.

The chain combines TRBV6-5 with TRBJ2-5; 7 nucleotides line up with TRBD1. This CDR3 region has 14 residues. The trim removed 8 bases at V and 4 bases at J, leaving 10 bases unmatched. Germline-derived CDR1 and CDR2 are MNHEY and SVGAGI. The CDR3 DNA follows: TGTGCCAGCGGGGGACAGCGCGTAGCAGAGACCCAGTACTTC. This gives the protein CASGGQRVAETQYF.

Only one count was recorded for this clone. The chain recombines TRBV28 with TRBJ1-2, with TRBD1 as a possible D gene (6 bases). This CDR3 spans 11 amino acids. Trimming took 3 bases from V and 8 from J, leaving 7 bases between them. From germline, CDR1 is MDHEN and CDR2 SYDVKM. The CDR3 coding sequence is TGTGCCAGCAGTTTCGGACAGGGCTACACCTTC. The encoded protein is CASSFGQGYTF.

CDR3 loop: CASSLPRPGQGANGELFF. The CDR3 coding sequence is TGTGCCAGCAGCTTACCGAGGCCGGGACAGGGGGCAAATGGGGAGCTGTTTTTT. The chain is built from TRBV7-2 and TRBJ2-2; 12 bases agree with TRBD1. The CDR3 spans 18 residues. V was pared by 2 bases and J by 8 bases, with 12 bases of the junction left unmatched. Germline CDR1 SGHTA, CDR2 FQGNSA.

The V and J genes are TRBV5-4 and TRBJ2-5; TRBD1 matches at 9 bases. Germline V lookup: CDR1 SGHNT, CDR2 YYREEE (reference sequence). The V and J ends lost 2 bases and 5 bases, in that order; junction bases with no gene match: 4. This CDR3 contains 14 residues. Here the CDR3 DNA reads TGTGCCAGCAGCTTACAGGGGGCAGGGGAGACCCAGTACTTC. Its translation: CASSLQGAGETQYF.

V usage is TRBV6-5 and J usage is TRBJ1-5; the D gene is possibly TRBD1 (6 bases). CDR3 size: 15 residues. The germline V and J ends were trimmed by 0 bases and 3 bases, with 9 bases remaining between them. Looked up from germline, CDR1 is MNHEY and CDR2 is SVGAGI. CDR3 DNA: TGTGCCAGCAGTTACTCCCAGGGGTACAATCAGCCCCAGCATTTT. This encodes CASSYSQGYNQPQHF.

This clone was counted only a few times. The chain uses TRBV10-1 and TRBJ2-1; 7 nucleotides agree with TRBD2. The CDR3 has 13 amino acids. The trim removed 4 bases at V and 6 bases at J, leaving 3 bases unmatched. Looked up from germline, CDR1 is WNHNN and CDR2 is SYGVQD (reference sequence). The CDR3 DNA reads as TGCGCCAGCAGTGCGGGGGGTGGCAATGAGCAGTTCTTC. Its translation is CASSAGGGNEQFF.

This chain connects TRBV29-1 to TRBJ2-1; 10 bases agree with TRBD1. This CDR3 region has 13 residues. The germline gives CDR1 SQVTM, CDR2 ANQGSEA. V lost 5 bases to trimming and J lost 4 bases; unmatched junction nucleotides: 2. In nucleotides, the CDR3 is TGCAGCGTTCGGGACAGGGGATACAATGAGCAGTTCTTC. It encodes CSVRDRGYNEQFF.

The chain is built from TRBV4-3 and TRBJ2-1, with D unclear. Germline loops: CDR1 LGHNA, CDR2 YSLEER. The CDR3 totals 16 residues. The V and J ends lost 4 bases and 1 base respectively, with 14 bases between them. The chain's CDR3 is CASSRKTELSYNEQFF. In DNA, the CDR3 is TGCGCCAGCAGCCGTAAGACGGAGCTATCCTACAATGAGCAGTTCTTC.

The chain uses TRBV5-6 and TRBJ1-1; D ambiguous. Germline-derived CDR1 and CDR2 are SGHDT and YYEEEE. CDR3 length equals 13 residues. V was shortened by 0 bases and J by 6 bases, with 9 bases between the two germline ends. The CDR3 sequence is CASSLADGAEAFF. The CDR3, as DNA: TGTGCCAGCAGCTTGGCCGACGGGGCTGAAGCTTTCTTT. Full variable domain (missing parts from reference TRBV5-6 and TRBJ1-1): DAGVTQSPTHLIKTRGQQVTLRCSPKSGHDTVSWYQQALGQGPQFIFQYYEEEERQRGNFPDRFSGHQFPNYSSELNVNALLLGDSALYLCASSLADGAEAFFGQGTRLTVV.

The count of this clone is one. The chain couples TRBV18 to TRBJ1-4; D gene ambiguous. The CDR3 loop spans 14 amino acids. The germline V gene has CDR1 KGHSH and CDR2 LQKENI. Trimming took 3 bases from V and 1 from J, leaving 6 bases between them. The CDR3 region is CASSPPGTNEKLFF. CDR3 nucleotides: TGTGCCAGCTCACCCCCGGGAACTAATGAAAAACTGTTTTTT.

The CDR3 DNA reads TGTGCCTGGAGCTCCAGTAGCAATCAGCCCCAGCATTTT. This encodes CAWSSSSNQPQHF. This chain uses TRBV30 with TRBJ1-5; D is unresolved. This CDR3 spans 13 amino acids. The germline V gene encodes CDR1 GTSNPN and CDR2 SVGIG (reference sequence). V lost 3 bases and J 0 bases, leaving 6 bases between the germline ends.

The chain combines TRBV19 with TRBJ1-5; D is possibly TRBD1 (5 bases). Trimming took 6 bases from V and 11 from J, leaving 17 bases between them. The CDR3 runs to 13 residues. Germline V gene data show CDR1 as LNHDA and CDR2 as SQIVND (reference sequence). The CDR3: CASSAPGPRAQHF. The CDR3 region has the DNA TGTGCCAGTAGCGCACCGGGCCCCAGGGCCCAGCATTTT.

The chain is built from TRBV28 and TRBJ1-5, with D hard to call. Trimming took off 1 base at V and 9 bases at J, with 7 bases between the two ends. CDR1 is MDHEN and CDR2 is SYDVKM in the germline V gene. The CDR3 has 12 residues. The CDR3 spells CASSLSSSPQHF. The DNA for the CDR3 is TGTGCCAGCAGTTTATCGTCGTCGCCCCAGCATTTT.

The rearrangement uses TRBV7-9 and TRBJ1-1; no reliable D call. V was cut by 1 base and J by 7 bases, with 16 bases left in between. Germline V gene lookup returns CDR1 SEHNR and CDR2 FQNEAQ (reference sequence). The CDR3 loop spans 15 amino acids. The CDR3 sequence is CASSLVAATGNEAFF. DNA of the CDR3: TGTGCCAGCAGCTTAGTGGCGGCGACCGGGAATGAAGCTTTCTTT.

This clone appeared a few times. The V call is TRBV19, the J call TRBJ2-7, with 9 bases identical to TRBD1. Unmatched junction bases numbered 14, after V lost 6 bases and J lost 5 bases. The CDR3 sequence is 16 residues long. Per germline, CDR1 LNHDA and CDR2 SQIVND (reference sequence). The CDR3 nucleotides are TGTGCCAGTAGCCCAAACAGGGGGCAAGCGATCCACGAGCAGTACTTC. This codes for CASSPNRGQAIHEQYF.